The 15 T cell receptor beta chains below were found in one sample sequenced in a study of shared clonotypes between healthy human individuals. Assay used: immunoSEQ multiplex PCR; TCRdb lists only in-frame clones, some missing. The sample gives approximately 1,500,000 clones, around 98% of which show up once; roughly 0.45% is in the top ten. The sequenced sample consisted of naive CD4+ T cells sorted from blood. Documented subset: CD45RA+ positively selected. These receptors came from a young man in good health.

The V and J genes are TRBV6-5 and TRBJ2-1, with D unclear. Germline V gene lookup returns CDR1 MNHEY and CDR2 SVGAGI. The germline V and J ends were trimmed by 5 bases and 6 bases, with 14 bases remaining between them. This CDR3 comprises 14 residues. CDR3 loop: CASSKRSSLNEQFF. The CDR3 region has the DNA TGTGCCAGCAGTAAGCGATCTTCTCTCAATGAGCAGTTCTTC.

The genes are TRBV7-9 and TRBJ2-7; D is possibly TRBD1 or TRBD2 (5 bases each). V lost 1 base and J lost 2, with 9 bases in between. CDR3 size: 14 residues. The V gene's germline CDR1 is SEHNR and CDR2 FQNEAQ (reference sequence). CDR3 coding DNA: TGTGCCAGCAGCTTAGAAGGGACGCCCTACGAGCAGTACTTC. It yields the protein CASSLEGTPYEQYF.

This clone was observed a handful of times. This CDR3 is also generated by other DNA sequences in the sample. The rearrangement links TRBV9 to TRBJ2-2; no clear D. CDR1 is SGDLS, CDR2 YYNGEE, per germline. The CDR3 runs 14 residues. V dropped 0 bases and J dropped 0 bases, with 3 bases sitting between them. CDR3 sequence reads: CASSVATNTGELFF. The CDR3 DNA reads TGTGCCAGCAGCGTAGCTACGAACACCGGGGAGCTGTTTTTT.

The rearrangement links TRBV9 to TRBJ2-5; D is perhaps TRBD1 or TRBD2 (5 bases each). This CDR3 contains 15 residues. V lost 0 bases and J lost 4, with 13 bases in between. The germline V gene encodes CDR1 SGDLS and CDR2 YYNGEE. DNA for the CDR3: TGTGCCAGCAGCGTAGCGCAGGGAGTTTCAGAGACCCAGTACTTC. This sequence encodes CASSVAQGVSETQYF.

This chain links TRBV15 with TRBJ1-5; D perhaps matches TRBD1 (6 bases). CDR3 length: 16 residues. Germline-derived CDR1 and CDR2 are LNHNV and YYDKDF (reference sequence). V lost 0 bases, J lost 6 bases, and 15 bases lay in between. In nucleotides, the CDR3 is TGTGCCACCAGCAGAGATCAAGACAGGTTTTCTCAGCCCCAGCATTTT. Amino acids: CATSRDQDRFSQPQHF.

The rearrangement links TRBV21-1 to TRBJ2-1; the table's D call, TRBD2, was not checked against the DNA. TRBV21-1 constitutes a pseudogene. The CDR3 has 15 residues. The CDR3 region is CASAKAGTGFNEQFF. The CDR3 nucleotides read TGTGCCTCTGCAAAGGCCGGGACTGGTTTCAATGAGCAGTTCTTC.

The chain joins TRBV18 to TRBJ1-3; TRBD1 matches 8 bases. Trimming took 3 bases from V and 4 from J; bases not matched to a gene: 5. CDR3 length: 15 residues. Per germline, CDR1 KGHSH and CDR2 LQKENI. The CDR3 DNA reads as TGTGCCAGCTCACCGTTAGGGACAGGCGGAAACACCATATATTTT. As protein: CASSPLGTGGNTIYF.

The J gene is TRBJ1-5, the V gene TRBV7-8; D ambiguous. V lost 3 bases to trimming and J lost 1 base, with 7 bases between them. This CDR3 is 14 amino acids long. Germline V gene lookup returns CDR1 SGHVS and CDR2 FQNEAQ. Here the CDR3 DNA reads TGTGCCAGCAGCTTTTTGAACAGCAATCAGCCCCAGCATTTT. Its translation: CASSFLNSNQPQHF. Full variable domain (remainder filled in from reference TRBV7-8 and TRBJ1-5): GAGVSQSPRYKVAKRGQDVALRCDPISGHVSLFWYQQALGQGPEFLTYFQNEAQLDKSGLPSDRFFAERPEGSVSTLKIQRTQQEDSAVYLCASSFLNSNQPQHFGDGTRLSIL.

The rearrangement joins TRBV20-1 to TRBJ1-5; D uncertain. Germline values: CDR1 DFQATT, CDR2 SNEGSKA (reference sequence). Trimming removed 6 bases at V and 6 bases at J, with 9 bases between. There are 11 residues in the CDR3. In DNA, the CDR3 is TGCAGTGCCGGCGTCGGTCAGCCCCAGCATTTT. It translates to CSAGVGQPQHF.

The V gene is TRBV9, the J gene TRBJ2-3; D is possibly TRBD1 or TRBD2 (6 bases each). Trimming stripped 0 bases from V and 8 bases from J, with 19 bases between. CDR1 is SGDLS and CDR2 is YYNGEE in the germline V gene. This CDR3 spans 16 amino acids. The CDR3 region has the DNA TGTGCCAGCAGCGTAGCTAGGGGGACTCCACCCGTTACGCAGTATTTT. Its protein is CASSVARGTPPVTQYF.

V and J are TRBV18 and TRBJ1-2, with D unresolved. V lost 2 bases and J 4 bases, leaving 23 bases between the germline ends. Per germline, CDR1 KGHSH and CDR2 LQKENI. CDR3 length equals 18 residues. This CDR3 reads CASSPSSSSGLRFYGYTF. The CDR3 coding sequence is TGTGCCAGCTCACCAAGTAGTTCGTCGGGCCTCCGGTTCTATGGCTACACCTTC.

V usage is TRBV9 and J usage is TRBJ1-1, with D possibly being TRBD1 (6 bases). CDR1 and CDR2 from the germline V gene are SGDLS and YYNGEE. This CDR3 has 14 residues. V shed 0 bases and J shed 7 bases, with 13 bases lying between them. In DNA, the CDR3 is TGTGCCAGCAGCGTAGTTCTGGGGGCAAGTGAAGCTTTCTTT. This encodes CASSVVLGASEAFF.

V usage is TRBV28 and J usage is TRBJ2-7; 8 bases line up with TRBD1. J lost 1 base, V lost 5 bases, and 7 bases had no gene match. The CDR3 has 15 amino acids. The germline CDR1 and CDR2 sequences are MDHEN and SYDVKM. As DNA, the CDR3 is TGTGCCAGCAGTCGGACAGGGAGTGGTTCCTACGAGCAGTACTTC. Protein: CASSRTGSGSYEQYF. Full variable domain (remainder filled in from reference TRBV28 and TRBJ2-7): DVKVTQSSRYLVKRTGEKVFLECVQDMDHENMFWYRQDPGLGLRLIYFSYDVKMKEKGDIPEGYSVSREKKERFSLILESASTNQTSMYLCASSRTGSGSYEQYFGPGTRLTVT.

The chain has TRBV9 and TRBJ2-1; D remains ambiguous. Germline CDR1 is SGDLS and CDR2 is YYNGEE. CDR3 length equals 13 residues. Between the trimmed V and J ends, which lost 0 bases and 4 bases, there was a span of 5 bases. CDR3 residues: CASSVDRYNEQFF. CDR3 DNA: TGTGCCAGCAGCGTAGACAGATACAATGAGCAGTTCTTC.

Worth noting for this clone: Other DNA sequences in the same sample also yield this CDR3. The chain employs TRBV19 and TRBJ2-5; 9 nucleotides line up with TRBD2. The CDR3 contains 14 residues. Germline V gives CDR1 LNHDA, CDR2 SQIVND (reference sequence). With V trimmed by 6 bases and J by 5 bases, 7 bases remained unmatched. This CDR3 reads CASRGSGRGETQYF. In DNA, the CDR3 is TGTGCCAGTAGGGGTAGCGGGAGAGGTGAGACCCAGTACTTC.